One sample yielded the 11 T cell receptor beta chains listed below, sequenced in a study of T cell repertoires in aging, cancer and after chemotherapy (dated by TCRdb to the late 2010s). The reads were generated on an Illumina MiSeq. Rearranged TRB sequences spanning V, D and J segments were amplified by multiplex touch-down PCR using a mixed TRB-A/B primer pool. The raw public reads went through TCRdb reprocessing: fastp at Q25, MiXCR clone calling, in-frame beta chains kept. Each record represents a unique CDR3 protein, reported with the most common genes and DNA among its rows. Present in this sample are about 4,000 distinct CDR3 sequences, about 26% of which were seen just once. The ten largest clones take up more than 12% of the sample. TCR beta rearrangements were amplified from genomic DNA isolated from peripheral blood, not from sorted cells or RNA. Sequenced input: blood. The receptors originated from a human donor with a solid tumor.

Note on this clonotype: It may be a read error: a sequence one base away is much more abundant. This chain links TRBV12-3 or TRBV12-4 with TRBJ2-7; D unresolved. CDR3 length equals 12 residues. The CDR3 region has the DNA TGTGCCAGCAGTTTTAGCTCCTACAAGCAGTACTTC. Protein: CASSFSSYKQYF.

The chain combines TRBV20-1 with TRBJ2-5, with D tentatively TRBD1 (5 bases). Trimming stripped 3 bases from V and 1 base from J, with 9 bases between. CDR1 and CDR2 from the germline V gene are DFQATT and SNEGSKA (reference sequence). This CDR3 spans 13 amino acids. CDR3 protein: CSASRGSQETQYF. The CDR3 region has the DNA TGCAGTGCTAGTAGGGGATCCCAAGAGACCCAGTACTTC.

This clonotype is medium-sized by share. The gene calls are TRBV5-5 and TRBJ1-1, with D unresolved. The V and J ends lost 0 bases and 1 base respectively, with 7 bases between them. Looked up from germline, CDR1 is SGHKS and CDR2 is YYEKEE (reference sequence). This CDR3 is 14 amino acids long. In nucleotides, the CDR3 is TGTGCCAGCAGCTTGGCAGGTCAGAACACTGAAGCTTTCTTT. Amino acids: CASSLAGQNTEAFF.

This clonotype was counted once. A clone one base away is much larger, so this may be a read error. V gene TRBV27 combines with J gene TRBJ1-4; D might be TRBD1 (5 bases). V dropped 5 bases and J dropped 6 bases, with 19 bases sitting between them. The CDR3 has 16 residues. Per germline, CDR1 MNHEY and CDR2 SMNVEV (reference sequence). The CDR3 DNA reads as TGTGCCAGCAGTAGATTGGTGGGGCCTATATATGAAAAACTGTTTTTT. This encodes CASSRLVGPIYEKLFF.

This clonotype was detected only a few times. The V and J genes are TRBV7-9 and TRBJ1-1; D not certain. CDR3 size: 15 residues. Per the germline V gene, CDR1 is SEHNR and CDR2 is FQNEAQ (reference sequence). The V end was cut by 5 bases, the J end by 0 bases, with 13 bases between. The chain's CDR3 is CASSPGLPLNTEAFF. In nucleotides, the CDR3 is TGTGCCAGCAGCCCCGGTTTGCCATTGAACACTGAAGCTTTCTTT.

In its sample, this clonotype is medium-sized. The rearrangement uses TRBV19 and TRBJ1-5; D might be TRBD1 (5 bases). The CDR3 spans 15 residues. Trimming cost V 3 bases and J 1 base, with 10 bases left between them. Looked up from germline, CDR1 is LNHDA and CDR2 is SQIVND (reference sequence). Here the CDR3 reads CASSIPWGSNQPQHF. CDR3 bases: TGTGCCAGTAGTATTCCATGGGGGAGCAATCAGCCCCAGCATTTT.

By share of the sample, this clonotype is medium-sized (0.01 to 0.1%). V is TRBV5-4 and J is TRBJ2-3; D uncertain. This CDR3 comprises 12 residues. With 4 bases removed from V and 4 bases from J, the gap between germline ends came to 7 bases. In germline, CDR1 is SGHNT, CDR2 YYREEE (reference sequence). The CDR3 spells CASSASADTQYF. In DNA, the CDR3 is TGTGCCAGCAGCGCATCGGCAGATACGCAGTATTTT.

Concerning this clonotype itself: One junction end does not reproduce the germline sequence, and a read error may be involved. This rearrangement joins TRBV24-1 to TRBJ2-7, with D uncertain. In germline, CDR1 is KGHDR, CDR2 SFDVKD. The CDR3 length is 14 residues. The CDR3 DNA is TGTGCCACCAGTGATCCTCTGGTCTCCCACGAGCAGTACTTC. Encoded protein: CATSDPLVSHEQYF.

This chain uses TRBV5-6 with TRBJ1-2; tentatively, D is TRBD1 (6 bases). Per the germline V gene, CDR1 is SGHDT and CDR2 is YYEEEE. The CDR3 consists of 16 residues. The germline V and J ends were trimmed by 4 bases and 6 bases, with 22 bases remaining between them. The CDR3 loop reads CASSQDPGGGANGYTF. The CDR3 DNA reads as TGTGCCAGCAGCCAAGACCCTGGCGGGGGCGCTAATGGCTACACCTTC.

By share of the sample, this clonotype is medium-sized. The gene calls are TRBV12-3 or TRBV12-4 and TRBJ1-5; D ambiguous. This CDR3 spans 12 amino acids. Deletions cut 4 bases from V and 6 bases from J, with 7 bases between. This chain's CDR3 is CASSWAFQPQHF. The CDR3 nucleotides read TGTGCCAGCAGTTGGGCCTTTCAGCCCCAGCATTTT.

This clonotype is judged medium-sized (0.01 to 0.1%). The V call is TRBV5-4, the J call TRBJ1-2; D ambiguous. In germline, CDR1 is SGHNT, CDR2 YYREEE (reference sequence). This CDR3 has 12 residues. The V end lost 0 bases, the J end lost 4 bases, and 4 bases lay between the germline ends. CDR3 nucleotides: TGTGCCAGCAGCTTGGCTAGCTATGGCTACACCTTC. This encodes CASSLASYGYTF.